The clone carrying this T cell receptor (beta chain) has only a few counts. The antigen remains undetermined. These data originate in a study of T cell clonotyping in hematopoietic cell transplantation. Libraries were prepared by immunoSEQ multiplex PCR; TCRdb keeps only in-frame clonotypes and omits some of them. The table lists about 12,000 clones, about four fifths of them singletons. Whole-study results and caveats: Few recipient clonotypes overlapped donors; over 95% were de novo at given depth.

This specimen was PBMCs, taken 100 days after allogeneic stem cell transplant. The sequence was collected from a female patient in her forties or fifties who had an allogeneic stem cell transplant from a related donor, so T cells may come from the graft donor. Some clones in this sample may be carry-over from other donors' samples.

CDR3 region: CASTSRTANTIYF. CDR3 nucleotides: TGTGCCAGCACCTCGAGGACGGCCAACACCATATATTTT. J is TRBJ1-3 and V is TRBV5-4; no clear D. The CDR3 has 13 amino acids. Trimming cost V 6 bases and J 7 bases, with 14 bases left between them. Germline lookup yields CDR1 SGHNT and CDR2 YYREEE (reference sequence).